This entry lists 21 T cell receptor beta chains sequenced from one sample in a study of T and B cells in COVID-19 patients. BIOMED2 TRB-A/B primer pools were used in multiplex TRB PCR. TCRdb passed the multiplex PCR reads through MiXCR, listing each CDR3 protein once. Of 14,000 to 15,000 distinct CDR3 sequences in the sample, about 31% were seen once. Each TRB amplification used roughly 240-550 ng of genomic DNA from blood. The sequencing sample was made of blood. All receptors come from a human donor who had recovered from COVID-19.

The V and J genes are TRBV5-1 and TRBJ2-3; possible D gene TRBD2, 5 bases. This CDR3 comprises 15 residues. The germline CDR1 and CDR2 sequences are SGHRS and YFSETQ. The V end lost 0 bases, the J end lost 3 bases, and 11 bases lay between the germline ends. CDR3 region: CASSLAVVATDTQYF. In nucleotides, the CDR3 is TGCGCCAGCAGCTTGGCCGTGGTAGCGACAGATACGCAGTATTTT.

This sequence joins TRBV5-4 and TRBJ1-6; D ambiguous. Germline V gene sequence: CDR1 SGHNT, CDR2 YYREEE (reference sequence). This CDR3 is built from 15 residues. The V gene lost 2 bases and the J gene lost 7 bases, with 13 bases spanning the gap. Here the CDR3 reads CASSLGTVLNSPLHF. For the CDR3, the DNA is TGTGCCAGCAGCTTAGGAACCGTCCTCAATTCACCCCTCCACTTT.

This clonotype was observed a few times. This rearrangement joins TRBV14 to TRBJ2-1, with TRBD2 matching over 13 bases. In germline, CDR1 is SGHDN, CDR2 FVKESK. The CDR3 extends over 18 amino acids. The V and J ends lost 4 bases and 6 bases, in that order; junction bases with no gene match: 12. For the CDR3, the DNA is TGTGCCAGCAGCCGATTAACTGGGGGACTAGCGGGAATCAATGAGCAGTTCTTC. It translates to CASSRLTGGLAGINEQFF.

J is TRBJ2-7 and V is TRBV30, with 9 bases matching TRBD2. The CDR3 is made up of 12 amino acids. Germline V lookup: CDR1 GTSNPN, CDR2 SVGIG (reference sequence). Losses at the gene ends were 2 bases for V and 6 bases for J; bases not matched to a gene: 2. CDR3 DNA: TGTGCCTGGAGTAATAGCGGGGGCGAGCAGTACTTC. Encoded protein: CAWSNSGGEQYF.

The CDR3: CASSLVGGAHEQYF. CDR3 DNA sequence: TGTGCCAGCAGCTTAGTTGGGGGGGCGCATGAGCAGTACTTC. V and J are TRBV7-2 and TRBJ2-7; tentatively, D is TRBD2 (7 bases). V was pared by 1 base and J by 7 bases, with 14 bases between. Germline V gives CDR1 SGHTA, CDR2 FQGNSA. This CDR3 has 14 amino acids.

V usage is TRBV5-4 and J usage is TRBJ2-7; 8 positions match TRBD1. Germline-derived CDR1 and CDR2 are SGHNT and YYREEE (reference sequence). The CDR3 has 13 amino acids. Germline trimming cut 8 bases from V and 3 bases from J; bases unmatched to any gene: 7. The CDR3 DNA sequence: TGTGCCAGTAGCCTGGACAGGGTCTACGAGCAGTACTTC. Translated: CASSLDRVYEQYF. The whole variable domain, remainder taken from reference TRBV5-4 and TRBJ2-7, is ETGVTQSPTHLIKTRGQQVTLRCSSQSGHNTVSWYQQALGQGPQFIFQYYREEENGRGNFPPRFSGLQFPNYSSELNVNALELDDSALYLCASSLDRVYEQYFGPGTRLTVT.

In its sample, this clonotype was seen a few times. The J gene is TRBJ2-5, the V gene TRBV10-3; either TRBD1 or TRBD2 may supply D (5 bases each). Trimming removed 3 bases from V and 4 bases from J, with 12 bases in between. Germline lookup yields CDR1 ENHRY and CDR2 SYGVKD. CDR3 length: 14 amino acids. CDR3 sequence reads: CAISEDTRGETQYF. CDR3 coding DNA: TGTGCCATCAGTGAAGATACTAGGGGAGAGACCCAGTACTTC.

This clonotype has just a few counts. The chain carries TRBV27 and TRBJ2-1; 9 positions agree with TRBD2. The V and J ends lost 5 bases and 9 bases, in that order; junction bases with no gene match: 8. CDR1 and CDR2 (germline): MNHEY, SMNVEV (reference sequence). The CDR3 runs 14 residues. The DNA for the CDR3 is TGTGCCAGCAGTGTGGTAGCGGGAGCCGTTGAGCAGTTCTTC. Translation gives CASSVVAGAVEQFF.

The chain combines TRBV6-5 with TRBJ1-1, with D possibly TRBD1 on 5 matching bases. V was pared by 4 bases and J by 1 base, with 13 bases between. The length of the CDR3 is 15 residues. The germline V gene encodes CDR1 MNHEY and CDR2 SVGAGI. The DNA of the CDR3 is TGTGCCAGCAGTTCCCTCGGGACGACGAACACTGAAGCTTTCTTT. Protein: CASSSLGTTNTEAFF.

Sample share makes this clonotype medium-sized (0.01 to 0.1%). The V call is TRBV19, the J call TRBJ2-5, with 10 bases lining up with TRBD2. V dropped 3 bases and J dropped 4; count of bases not matched to a gene: 8. The CDR3 loop spans 16 amino acids. The germline V gene has CDR1 LNHDA and CDR2 SQIVND (reference sequence). CDR3 in amino acids: CASSILSSGSRETQYF. The CDR3 nucleotides read TGTGCCAGTAGTATTCTCTCTAGCGGGAGCCGAGAGACCCAGTACTTC.

This sequence joins TRBV7-9 and TRBJ1-2; 7 nucleotides match TRBD1. This CDR3 contains 14 residues. From germline, CDR1 is SEHNR and CDR2 FQNEAQ (reference sequence). Trimming cost V 5 bases and J 2 bases; bases outside gene matches: 5. CDR3 DNA: TGTGCCAGCAGCAGAGGACAGGTGAACTATGGCTACACCTTC. Amino acid sequence: CASSRGQVNYGYTF.

The chain employs TRBV13 and TRBJ2-7, with 8 bases that match TRBD1. This CDR3 is 12 amino acids long. Germline CDR1 PRHDT, CDR2 FYEKMQ (reference sequence). Losses at the gene ends were 8 bases for V and 0 bases for J; bases not matched to a gene: 0. The CDR3 loop is CASGTGSYEQYF. CDR3 bases: TGTGCCAGCGGGACAGGCTCCTACGAGCAGTACTTC.

In its sample, this clonotype is medium-sized. CDR3 amino acids: CASSGSAPWADTQYF. DNA of the CDR3: TGTGCCAGTAGTGGGAGCGCCCCTTGGGCAGATACGCAGTATTTT. The chain couples TRBV19 to TRBJ2-3; tentatively, D is TRBD2 (5 bases). This CDR3 is 15 amino acids long. V was cut by 5 bases and J by 4 bases, with 16 bases left in between. Germline V gene sequence: CDR1 LNHDA, CDR2 SQIVND (reference sequence).

This chain's CDR3 is CSVAIGRAGELFF. DNA for the CDR3: TGCAGCGTTGCTATCGGGAGGGCCGGGGAGCTGTTTTTT. The J gene is TRBJ2-2, the V gene TRBV29-1, with TRBD2 identical over 8 bases. The CDR3 length is 13 residues. CDR1 is SQVTM and CDR2 is ANQGSEA in the germline V gene. After removal of 4 bases from V and 6 bases from J, the junction contained 4 bases not matched to a gene.

The chain has TRBV5-4 and TRBJ1-1; D might be TRBD1 (6 bases). CDR3 length: 17 residues. Trimming cost V 1 base and J 0 bases, with 16 bases left between them. Germline-derived CDR1 and CDR2 are SGHNT and YYREEE (reference sequence). The CDR3 region is CASSLRRQDRMNTEAFF. The CDR3 region has the DNA TGTGCCAGCAGCTTGAGACGCCAGGACAGAATGAACACTGAAGCTTTCTTT.

The CDR3 sequence is CASSIPSGLSNQPQHF. The CDR3 nucleotides are TGTGCCAGTAGTATTCCCTCGGGACTAAGCAATCAGCCCCAGCATTTT. This chain joins TRBV19 and TRBJ1-5; tentative D call: TRBD1 (5 bases). V lost 3 bases to trimming and J lost 1 base, with 13 bases between them. The germline gives CDR1 LNHDA, CDR2 SQIVND (reference sequence). CDR3 length: 16 residues. Full variable domain (remainder filled in from reference TRBV19 and TRBJ1-5): DGGITQSPKYLFRKEGQNVTLSCEQNLNHDAMYWYRQDPGQGLRLIYYSQIVNDFQKGDIAEGYSVSREKKESFPLTVTSAQKNPTAFYLCASSIPSGLSNQPQHFGDGTRLSIL.

This clonotype has more than one count but fewer than ten. This sequence joins TRBV30 and TRBJ2-5, with unresolved D. Between the trimmed V and J ends, which lost 4 bases and 5 bases, there was a span of 11 bases. This CDR3 has 12 amino acids. Germline V gene sequence: CDR1 GTSNPN, CDR2 SVGIG (reference sequence). CDR3 DNA sequence: TGTGCCTGGAATTTCCGTAAGGAGACCCAGTACTTC. It yields the protein CAWNFRKETQYF.

The chain links TRBV27 to TRBJ2-3; 10 bases match TRBD2. Germline CDR1 reads MNHEY; CDR2 reads SMNVEV (reference sequence). V was pared by 2 bases and J by 13 bases, with 9 bases of the junction left unmatched. The CDR3 spans 14 residues. CDR3 protein: CASSLGLAGAPEYF. Here the CDR3 DNA reads TGTGCCAGCAGTTTAGGCCTAGCGGGGGCCCCCGAGTATTTT.

Details on this clonotype: One end of the junction fails to match germline, which may point to a read error. The chain combines TRBV5-1 with TRBJ2-7; 8 positions match TRBD1. In germline, CDR1 is SGHRS, CDR2 YFSETQ. The CDR3 has 13 amino acids. The CDR3, as DNA: TGTGCCAGCATGATGGACAGGGACTACGAGCAGTACTTC. This gives the protein CASMMDRDYEQYF.

This rearrangement joins TRBV24-1 to TRBJ2-3; 11 nucleotides match TRBD2. Per the germline V gene, CDR1 is KGHDR and CDR2 is SFDVKD. V shed 6 bases, J shed 5 bases, and the junction held 3 bases outside the gene matches. There are 14 residues in the CDR3. Here the CDR3 DNA reads TGTGCCACCAGTAGGCTAGCGGGAGGAGATACGCAGTATTTT. It encodes CATSRLAGGDTQYF.

Note on this clonotype: Just one base apart from a much larger clone, this may be a read error. The rearrangement joins TRBV19 to TRBJ2-7; D remains ambiguous. The CDR3 runs 15 residues. Trimming left V 1 base short and J 7 bases short, with 17 bases between. Germline V CDR1 and CDR2: LNHDA, SQIVND (reference sequence). CDR3 sequence: CASSIVETSTHEQYF. DNA of the CDR3: TGTGCCAGTAGTATAGTCGAGACATCTACCCATGAGCAGTACTTC.